Each of the 21 T cell receptor beta chains below was sequenced from the same sample in a study of memory CD4+ T cells and cytomegalovirus serostatus. The repertoire was sequenced with immunoSEQ multiplex PCR; TCRdb's copy has only in-frame clones and lacks some. The table has some 87,000 clones, 75% to 85% seen once. The sort gate was single viable CD3+CD4+CD8-CD45RO+ cells for memory CD4+ T cells. The sequencing sample was made of memory CD4+ T cells from blood. These receptors all stem from an adult in good health and CMV-seropositive.

The chain uses TRBV7-8 and TRBJ2-1; no clear D. CDR3 length: 14 amino acids. V dropped 0 bases and J dropped 5 bases, with 8 bases sitting between them. Germline values: CDR1 SGHVS, CDR2 FQNEAQ. The CDR3, as DNA: TGTGCCAGCAGCTTAGCAAACATCGACAATGAGCAGTTCTTC. Its protein product is CASSLANIDNEQFF.

The V call is TRBV7-8, the J call TRBJ2-5; 7 bases fit TRBD1. CDR1 and CDR2 from the germline V gene are SGHVS and FQNEAQ. The length of the CDR3 is 13 residues. The J segment lost 4 bases and the V segment lost 1 base, leaving 0 bases of the junction unmatched. The CDR3 protein is CASSLDRGETQYF. As DNA, the CDR3 is TGTGCCAGCAGCTTAGACAGGGGAGAGACCCAGTACTTC. The full variable domain, completed using reference TRBV7-8 and TRBJ2-5, is GAGVSQSPRYKVAKRGQDVALRCDPISGHVSLFWYQQALGQGPEFLTYFQNEAQLDKSGLPSDRFFAERPEGSVSTLKIQRTQQEDSAVYLCASSLDRGETQYFGPGTRLLVL.

The chain recombines TRBV29-1 with TRBJ2-3; 13 nucleotides match TRBD2. Germline V CDR1 and CDR2: SQVTM, ANQGSEA. CDR3 length: 14 residues. Trimming cost V 6 bases and J 4 bases; bases outside gene matches: 4. This chain's CDR3 is CSVGTSGMSDTQYF. The CDR3 coding sequence is TGCAGCGTCGGGACTAGCGGGATGTCAGATACGCAGTATTTT.

The V gene is TRBV7-8, the J gene TRBJ1-4, with 7 bases aligning to TRBD1. Germline assignment: CDR1 SGHVS and CDR2 FQNEAQ. The CDR3 length is 14 residues. V shed 1 base and J 7 bases; nucleotides not matched to a gene: 3. CDR3 DNA: TGTGCCAGCAGCTTAGAGGGGGCAAGTGAAAAACTGTTTTTT. This sequence encodes CASSLEGASEKLFF. The full variable domain, completed using reference TRBV7-8 and TRBJ1-4, is GAGVSQSPRYKVAKRGQDVALRCDPISGHVSLFWYQQALGQGPEFLTYFQNEAQLDKSGLPSDRFFAERPEGSVSTLKIQRTQQEDSAVYLCASSLEGASEKLFFGSGTQLSVL.

The chain is built from TRBV29-1 and TRBJ1-5, with D possibly matching TRBD1 (5 bases). The germline V gene encodes CDR1 SQVTM and CDR2 ANQGSEA. The CDR3 covers 14 residues. Between the trimmed V and J ends, which lost 5 bases and 3 bases, there was a span of 14 bases. This CDR3 reads CSVREGTANQPQHF. CDR3 bases: TGCAGCGTTCGGGAAGGGACTGCCAATCAGCCCCAGCATTTT.

The V gene is TRBV4-3, the J gene TRBJ2-5; unclear D gene. Per the germline V gene, CDR1 is LGHNA and CDR2 is YSLEER. This CDR3 has 14 residues. V dropped 5 bases and J dropped 2 bases, with 12 bases sitting between them. The CDR3 nucleotides read TGCGCCAGCAGCGCAAGTCTAGGGCAAGAGACCCAGTACTTC. Protein sequence: CASSASLGQETQYF.

About this clone: One junction end disagrees with the germline gene, perhaps due to a read error. The chain couples TRBV10-3 to TRBJ2-7; 10 positions agree with TRBD2. The germline gives CDR1 ENHRY, CDR2 SYGVKD. The CDR3 has 14 amino acids. The CDR3, as DNA: TGTGCCATCAGTGATAGCGGGAGGCCCATCGAGGAGTACTTC. This sequence encodes CAISDSGRPIEEYF.

The CDR3 protein is CSARPDYEQYF. The CDR3 bases are TGCAGTGCCAGGCCCGATTACGAGCAGTACTTC. The chain links TRBV20-1 to TRBJ2-7; D unclear. The ends were cut back, 6 bases at V and 4 bases at J, with 10 bases in the middle. Germline V gene sequence: CDR1 DFQATT, CDR2 SNEGSKA (reference sequence). CDR3 length equals 11 residues.

The CDR3 sequence is CASSVRLAGWRGGQETQYF. CDR3 in DNA: TGTGCCAGCAGTGTACGACTAGCGGGATGGCGGGGGGGCCAAGAGACCCAGTACTTC. The chain is built from TRBV6-1 and TRBJ2-5, with 11 positions matching TRBD2. Germline V gene sequence: CDR1 MNHNS, CDR2 SASEGT. The CDR3 is 19 residues long. Trimming removed 4 bases from V and 1 base from J; junction bases left unmatched: 14.

The V call is TRBV30, the J call TRBJ1-2; 8 bases line up with TRBD1. The ends lost 2 bases at V and 0 bases at J; junction bases unmatched: 5. The CDR3 spans 15 residues. The V gene's germline CDR1 is GTSNPN and CDR2 SVGIG (reference sequence). For the CDR3, the DNA is TGTGCCTGGAGTAGGGACAGGTACGCTAACTATGGCTACACCTTC. Translated, it gives CAWSRDRYANYGYTF. The full variable domain, with the rest looked up from reference TRBV30 and TRBJ1-2, is SQTIHQWPATLVQPVGSPLSLECTVEGTSNPNLYWYRQAAGRGLQLLFYSVGIGQISSEVPQNLSASRPQDRQFILSSKKLLLSDSGFYLCAWSRDRYANYGYTFGSGTRLTVV.

This chain uses TRBV19 with TRBJ1-1; D might be TRBD1 (6 bases). The CDR3 sequence is 14 residues long. Trimming shortened V by 3 bases and J by 2 bases, and 10 bases separated the two germline ends. In germline, CDR1 is LNHDA, CDR2 SQIVND (reference sequence). The chain's CDR3 is CASSIGGLNTEAFF. The CDR3 coding sequence is TGTGCCAGTAGTATCGGGGGGCTCAACACTGAAGCTTTCTTT.

This chain links TRBV21-1 with TRBJ1-1. TRBV21-1 is a known pseudogene. The CDR3 covers 15 residues. For the CDR3, the DNA is TGTGCCAGCAGCAAAGAGGAAGGGGGGGGCTCTGAAGCTTTCTTT. This encodes CASSKEEGGGSEAFF.

This clone has a count of ten or more. The chain is built from TRBV7-2 and TRBJ1-6, with a tentative D call TRBD1 (6 bases). The V gene lost 5 bases and the J gene lost 4 bases, with 12 bases spanning the gap. Germline CDR1 reads SGHTA; CDR2 reads FQGNSA. The CDR3 is 15 residues long. This CDR3 is CASSPRTAYNSPLHF. DNA of the CDR3: TGTGCCAGCAGCCCGCGGACAGCTTATAATTCACCCCTCCACTTT.

This sequence joins TRBV4-2 and TRBJ2-7; 7 nucleotides match TRBD1. CDR3 length equals 15 residues. CDR1 is LGHNA and CDR2 is YNFKEQ in the germline V gene. V was pared by 3 bases and J by 2 bases, with 7 bases of the junction left unmatched. The CDR3, as DNA: TGTGCCAGCAGCCAGGACAGGACGGGGCCCTACGAGCAGTACTTC. It is translated as CASSQDRTGPYEQYF.

This chain connects TRBV4-3 to TRBJ1-5; D may be TRBD1 (5 bases). The V end lost 0 bases, the J end lost 8 bases, and 11 bases lay between the germline ends. CDR1 and CDR2 from the germline V gene are LGHNA and YSLEER. CDR3 length equals 14 residues. The CDR3 is CASSQDIRGEPQHF. For the CDR3, the DNA is TGCGCCAGCAGCCAAGATATTCGGGGGGAGCCCCAGCATTTT.

V usage is TRBV6-5 and J usage is TRBJ1-1; the D is unclear. V was pared by 7 bases and J by 0 bases, with 12 bases between. Germline loops: CDR1 MNHEY, CDR2 SVGAGI. The CDR3 sequence is 14 residues long. The CDR3 DNA sequence: TGTGCCAGCAAGGAAAGGGCACTGAACACTGAAGCTTTCTTT. The encoded protein is CASKERALNTEAFF.

The chain employs TRBV5-1 and TRBJ2-3; 7 nucleotides agree with TRBD1. There are 14 residues in the CDR3. Germline V lookup: CDR1 SGHRS, CDR2 YFSETQ. With 0 bases clipped from V and 5 bases from J, the junction kept 3 bases outside the gene matches. For the CDR3, the DNA is TGCGCCAGCAGCTTGGCTTGGGACAGAGATACGCAGTATTTT. This gives the protein CASSLAWDRDTQYF.

The chain has TRBV4-2 and TRBJ2-6, with D possibly matching TRBD1 (6 bases). The germline CDR1 and CDR2 sequences are LGHNA and YNFKEQ. The CDR3 consists of 15 residues. V was cut by 3 bases and J by 2 bases, with 8 bases left in between. In DNA form, the CDR3 reads TGTGCCAGCAGCCAGGACAGTGCTGGGGCCAACGTCCTGACTTTC. Its protein is CASSQDSAGANVLTF.

The V and J genes are TRBV6-6 and TRBJ1-1, with a weak D call TRBD1 (6 bases). This CDR3 is 14 amino acids long. V was trimmed by 5 bases and J by 1 base, leaving 11 bases between them. Germline V gene data show CDR1 as MNHNY and CDR2 as SVGAGI (reference sequence). For the CDR3, the DNA is TGTGCCAGCAGTACAGGGCGTGGGAACACTGAAGCTTTCTTT. Translation: CASSTGRGNTEAFF.

This chain uses TRBV6-6 with TRBJ1-5; maybe TRBD1 (5 bases). The germline V gene has CDR1 MNHNY and CDR2 SVGAGI (reference sequence). The V and J ends lost 6 bases and 7 bases respectively, with 13 bases between them. The CDR3 totals 13 residues. CDR3 coding DNA: TGTGCCAGCAGGGCCAGGGCGGGACAGCCCCAGCATTTT. Amino acids: CASRARAGQPQHF.

The gene calls are TRBV6-1 and TRBJ2-2; no definite D call. Germline CDR1 is MNHNS and CDR2 is SASEGT. CDR3 length equals 13 residues. V was cut by 5 bases and J by 5 bases, with 9 bases left in between. In DNA form, the CDR3 reads TGTGCCAGCAGTTATACAGAGACCGGGGAGCTGTTTTTT. Residues: CASSYTETGELFF.